A single T cell receptor beta chain is shown here with its context. Its antigen remains unidentified. The sample belongs to a study of OX40 agonist ivuxolimab in advanced cancers. The wider study: Ivuxolimab, an agonist antibody against OX40 (CD134), was given to patients. Six ivuxolimab dose levels, 0.01 to 10 mg/kg, were given intravenously every 2 weeks.

Study-wide findings and caveats: Antigens targeted by the expanded peripheral T cells were not determined.

Trimming left V 0 bases short and J 1 base short, with 5 bases between. The CDR3 is made up of 14 amino acids. Germline assignment: CDR1 SGHRS and CDR2 YFSETQ. Using immunoSEQ multiplex PCR, the repertoire was profiled, and TCRdb retains in-frame clones only, with some absent. The table lists 55,000 to 75,000 clones, 84% of them singletons, with 1.1% in the top ten. The clonotype comes from an adult with an advanced solid tumor such as melanoma, head and neck, liver or kidney cancer. The V gene is TRBV5-1, the J gene TRBJ2-1; D gene uncertain. The material was CD4+ or CD8+ T cells sorted from blood, obtained in a trial of the OX40 agonist ivuxolimab. The DNA of the CDR3 is TGCGCCAGCAGCTTGGAGCCGTCCTACAATGAGCAGTTCTTC. Encoded protein: CASSLEPSYNEQFF.